The TCR beta chain under discussion was sequenced for a study of PD-L1 blockade in urothelial cancer (dated by TCRdb to 2016 to 2017). Looking at the study overall: Therapy was started around 2014 for all patients, and atezolizumab 1,200 mg was administered intravenously every 3 weeks. Twenty-five of 29 patients were males with bladder-origin urothelial cancer, and about 60% of the roughly 29 reported a prior smoking history. An ECOG performance status of 0 or 1 was recorded for the patients, and 0 to 3 prior chemotherapy regimens had been received by the patients. Blood samples were analyzed at two time points: 3 weeks after treatment start (second dose) and 6 weeks after treatment start. Blood samples yielded a median of around 130,000 T cells and roughly 80,000 unique TCRs, with median clonality about 0.08. An exploratory multi-omic analysis was conducted of the somatic, immune and clinical correlates of response to PD-L1 blockade with atezolizumab in urothelial cancer. Pretreatment tumor samples, along with matched peripheral blood collected serially before and after atezolizumab treatment, underwent TCR sequencing. Progression-free survival longer than 6 months counted as durable clinical benefit, and TCR features were additionally tested against both progression-free and overall survival. In the same patients, pretreatment tumors underwent whole exome sequencing and RNA sequencing in addition to TCR sequencing. Durable clinical benefit was achieved by nine patients and was not achieved by 20 patients. Some 30 patients had pretreatment blood TCR-seq, around 24 had at least one posttreatment blood collection, and around 24 had tumor TCR-seq. What the study reported, not specific to this receptor: A pretreatment peripheral blood TCR clonality below the median was linked to improved progression-free and overall survival. Small sample size (n of about 30) and many exploratory analyses mean the results are intended to be hypothesis-generating. Patients with durable benefit showed greater expansion of tumor-associated TCR clones in peripheral blood 3 weeks after starting treatment (n of about 20, p = 0.022).

Synthetic TCR analog templates were spiked into each PCR to estimate absolute template abundance from read counts. The immunoSEQ assay was used to amplify TCRbeta CDR3 regions from genomic DNA with bias-controlled V and J gene primers. Sequencing of rearranged TCRbeta segments was performed at approximately 20X coverage. The paper's processing steps were these. Clustering was used to correct sequencing errors, and CDR3s were annotated against IMGT so that V, D and J genes could be assigned. Downstream analyses used only productive TCRbeta rearrangements and left out out-of-frame or stop-codon sequences. To compute clonality, Shannon entropy was normalized by the log of the number of unique productive sequences and then subtracted from one. Fisher's exact test with Benjamini-Hochberg correction, at a threshold of adjusted p below 0.01, was used to find clones that differed between time points or between blood and tumor. The source is immuneACCESS, and TCRdb retained only in-frame sequences with V and J called. Part of the clones is not carried over; for the studies checked, unresolved V genes explain less than half of this, and the remainder is unexplained. V, J and clone size are those of that table, while D and trimming were read from the DNA. The sample table shows 35,000 or so clones, and more than 70% are seen once. The ten largest clonotypes hold about a sixth of the sample.

Points on this clone: It lacks a known antigen. Base qualities were left out, and no much larger clone turns up one base away.

A total of roughly 31 patients with locally advanced or metastatic urothelial carcinoma, treated at Memorial Sloan Kettering on a trial protocol, made up the cohort. Peripheral blood mononuclear cells were collected pretreatment and during treatment, with between 1 and 8 total time points per patient. The Qiagen DNeasy Blood extraction kit was used to purify genomic DNA from total PBMCs and tumor samples. PBMCs were collected pretreatment and during treatment, and were isolated and stored as previously described. From a lookup of the germline V gene, CDR1 and CDR2 are MNHEY and SVGAGI. The CDR3 goes from the cysteine to the phenylalanine over 11 residues. CDR3 DNA only is kept here, 33 bases in frame from base 1. Cut back by 7 bases and 10 bases, the V and J ends lie 11 bases apart.

This receptor was taken from a man aged 60 to 75 with urothelial cancer. The sequences come from PBMCs, collected around atezolizumab (anti-PD-L1) treatment. Recombination joined TRBV6-5 with TRBJ2-1; a confident D gene designation cannot be given. CDR3 sequence: CASTTGREQFF. The sequenced DNA is TGTGCCAGCACCACCGGTAGAGAGCAGTTCTTC.